This T cell receptor beta chain was identified during a study of molecular identifiers for immune sequencing clone quantification. The study, taken as a whole, reports: Spike-in Jurkat TCR RNA from a single cell reportedly registered among about a million naive cells.

In preparing bulk TCR libraries, previously described methods and listed TCR primers were used. MiXCR, applied by TCRdb to the PCR reads, yields one record per CDR3 protein. The sample contains about 510,000 distinct CDR3 sequences, 20% to 25% of which appear only once. Only a few counts were recorded for this clonotype. The antigen is not known. The CDR3 spans 16 residues. Looked up from germline, CDR1 is MNHEY and CDR2 is SMNVEV (reference sequence). J gave up 1 base and V 4 bases, and 10 bases lay outside the gene matches. This sequence was found in a human donor in good health. Some libraries in this study had Jurkat cell RNA spiked in. Sequences were obtained from naive CD8+ T cells from blood, with Jurkat cell RNA spiked in. Subset: FACS-sorted CD8+CD4-CCR7+CD45RA+ naive T cells. This chain joins TRBV27 and TRBJ2-7; 7 nucleotides match TRBD2. CDR3 sequence: CASSYIAGVQSYEQYF. DNA for the CDR3: TGTGCCAGCAGTTATATCGCGGGGGTGCAGTCCTACGAGCAGTACTTC.